Presented here are 26 T cell receptor beta chains from one specimen sequenced in a study of radiotherapy plus CTLA-4 blockade in lung cancer. Assay: immunoSEQ multiplex PCR; the TCRdb copy retains only in-frame clones and omits some. The table has more than 65,000 clones, roughly 87% seen once. The input for sequencing was peripheral blood, taken from a patient treated with radiotherapy plus ipilimumab. The source is a human donor with non-small cell lung cancer who had stable disease on radiotherapy plus ipilimumab.

The CDR3 region has the DNA TGTGCCAGCAGCCCCGGGACGCTTGGGGGCTACACCTTC. Residues: CASSPGTLGGYTF. V is TRBV6-1 and J is TRBJ1-2, with D perhaps TRBD1 (5 bases). Trimming stripped 6 bases from V and 8 bases from J, with 16 bases between. Germline loops: CDR1 MNHNS, CDR2 SASEGT. The CDR3 totals 13 residues.

V is TRBV7-9 and J is TRBJ2-3, with D unclear. Trimming took 5 bases from V and 5 from J, leaving 14 bases between them. Germline V gives CDR1 SEHNR, CDR2 FQNEAQ (reference sequence). CDR3 length equals 14 residues. This CDR3 reads CASSPVGDLDTQYF. CDR3 in DNA: TGTGCCAGCAGCCCCGTGGGCGATTTAGATACGCAGTATTTT. The full variable domain, in which reference TRBV7-9 and TRBJ2-3 provide the parts outside the CDR3, is DTGVSQNPRHKITKRGQNVTFRCDPISEHNRLYWYRQTLGQGPEFLTYFQNEAQLEKSRLLSDRFSAERPKGSFSTLEIQRTEQGDSAMYLCASSPVGDLDTQYFGPGTRLTVL.

J is TRBJ1-2 and V is TRBV18; 9 bases fit TRBD1. The CDR3 extends over 14 amino acids. J was trimmed by 3 bases and V by 6 bases; bases with no gene match: 5. CDR1 is KGHSH, CDR2 LQKENI, per germline. The CDR3 region is CASSRDRADYGYTF. CDR3 DNA: TGTGCCAGCTCCCGGGACAGGGCCGACTATGGCTACACCTTC.

The CDR3, as DNA: TGTGCCAGCAGTGGCAGGGGCGCCTACGAGCAGTACTTC. This sequence encodes CASSGRGAYEQYF. The chain links TRBV27 to TRBJ2-7, with D perhaps TRBD1 (6 bases). Trimming stripped 5 bases from V and 2 bases from J, with 10 bases between. Germline V gene lookup returns CDR1 MNHEY and CDR2 SMNVEV (reference sequence). The CDR3 totals 13 residues.

The chain carries TRBV6-5 and TRBJ1-4, with D tentatively TRBD1 (5 bases). CDR1 and CDR2 (germline): MNHEY, SVGAGI. The V end lost 4 bases, the J end lost 8 bases, and 14 bases lay between the germline ends. CDR3 length equals 14 residues. The CDR3 coding sequence is TGTGCCAGCAGTTTCGGGACGAGCCGCGAAAAACTGTTTTTT. This translates into CASSFGTSREKLFF.

As for this clone: In the same sample, other DNA sequences code for this CDR3. The genes are TRBV6-6 and TRBJ1-6; the D gene is possibly TRBD1 (5 bases). Germline loops: CDR1 MNHNY, CDR2 SVGAGI (reference sequence). V dropped 2 bases and J dropped 9 bases, with 8 bases sitting between them. The CDR3 loop spans 13 amino acids. In nucleotides, the CDR3 is TGTGCCAGCAGTTACCAGGGAGGTTCACCCCTCCACTTT. Translating it yields CASSYQGGSPLHF.

The chain links TRBV4-1 to TRBJ2-3, with 7 bases that match TRBD2. J lost 2 bases, V lost 0 bases, and 11 bases had no gene match. Germline CDR1 reads MGHRA; CDR2 reads YSYEKL. CDR3 size: 18 residues. The CDR3 here is CASSQDLIREADTDTQYF. The CDR3 bases are TGCGCCAGCAGCCAAGACTTAATCCGGGAGGCCGACACAGATACGCAGTATTTT.

The gene calls are TRBV7-2 and TRBJ2-1; TRBD2 matches 10 bases. V lost 5 bases and J lost 4; bases outside the gene matches: 8. The length of the CDR3 is 16 residues. From germline, CDR1 is SGHTA and CDR2 FQGNSA. The CDR3 DNA sequence: TGTGCCAGCAGCCCTTCACTAGCGGGGATGTACAATGAGCAGTTCTTC. Translation gives CASSPSLAGMYNEQFF.

V gene TRBV18 combines with J gene TRBJ2-7, with D possibly being TRBD2 (6 bases). Per the germline V gene, CDR1 is KGHSH and CDR2 is LQKENI. Between the trimmed V and J ends, which lost 5 bases and 2 bases, there was a span of 13 bases. The CDR3 totals 14 residues. The CDR3 nucleotides read TGTGCCAGCTCAGTCCGGGAGTTCGCCTACGAGCAGTACTTC. Its translation is CASSVREFAYEQYF.

J is TRBJ1-5 and V is TRBV27, with TRBD1 matching 7 bases. This CDR3 comprises 15 residues. With V trimmed by 3 bases and J by 1 base, 3 bases remained unmatched. The germline V gene has CDR1 MNHEY and CDR2 SMNVEV (reference sequence). The CDR3 sequence is CASSFTGVSNQPQHF. The CDR3 nucleotides read TGTGCCAGCAGTTTTACAGGGGTGAGCAATCAGCCCCAGCATTTT.

The V call is TRBV18, the J call TRBJ2-3; D is unclear. The CDR3 is made up of 14 amino acids. Germline V lookup: CDR1 KGHSH, CDR2 LQKENI. V lost 3 bases to trimming and J lost 3 bases, with 10 bases between them. The CDR3 region has the DNA TGTGCCAGCTCACCGATATACGTTACAGATACGCAGTATTTT. Translated: CASSPIYVTDTQYF.

The rearrangement uses TRBV29-1 and TRBJ1-1, with 9 bases matching TRBD1. Germline trimming cut 3 bases from V and 3 bases from J; bases unmatched to any gene: 2. This CDR3 region has 13 residues. Germline V gene lookup returns CDR1 SQVTM and CDR2 ANQGSEA. CDR3 bases: TGCAGCGTTGAGGGGACAGGGTACACTGAAGCTTTCTTT. Protein: CSVEGTGYTEAFF.

The chain uses TRBV6-1 and TRBJ2-7; possibly TRBD1 for D (6 bases). Germline V gives CDR1 MNHNS, CDR2 SASEGT. The CDR3 runs 15 residues. V was trimmed by 2 bases and J by 5 bases, leaving 16 bases between them. CDR3 DNA sequence: TGTGCCAGCAGTGAAATGCGACAGGTAGGCCACGAGCAGTACTTC. Residues: CASSEMRQVGHEQYF.

The genes are TRBV27 and TRBJ1-3, with D possibly TRBD1 on 5 matching bases. CDR1 is MNHEY, CDR2 SMNVEV, per germline (reference sequence). The ends were cut back, 3 bases at V and 4 bases at J, with 10 bases in the middle. The CDR3 extends over 14 amino acids. DNA for the CDR3: TGTGCCAGCAGTTTTGCAGGGCACGGAAACACCATATATTTT. It translates to CASSFAGHGNTIYF.

V and J are TRBV11-3 and TRBJ2-7, with 7 bases aligning to TRBD2. The junction had 7 bases not matched to a gene; V was cut back by 5 bases and J by 3 bases. Germline CDR1 and CDR2: SGHNT and YENEEA. The CDR3 is 14 residues long. The CDR3 here is CASSETSESYEQYF. The CDR3 DNA reads TGTGCCAGCAGCGAAACTAGCGAGAGCTACGAGCAGTACTTC.

The chain has TRBV5-1 and TRBJ2-1, with 13 bases matching TRBD2. The CDR3 runs to 20 residues. Germline V lookup: CDR1 SGHRS, CDR2 YFSETQ. With 0 bases clipped from V and 4 bases from J, the junction kept 13 bases outside the gene matches. CDR3 protein: CASSLAPRPRLAGGYNEQFF. CDR3 bases: TGCGCCAGCAGCTTGGCCCCCCGGCCGCGACTAGCGGGGGGTTACAATGAGCAGTTCTTC.

This chain connects TRBV2 to TRBJ2-4, with TRBD1 as a possible D gene (6 bases). V gave up 6 bases and J gave up 2 bases, with 17 bases separating them. Germline CDR1 reads SNHLY; CDR2 reads FYNNEI. This CDR3 spans 16 amino acids. The CDR3 bases are TGTGCCAGCAGGGGAACACTACAGGGTCCCAAAAACATTCAGTACTTC. Protein: CASRGTLQGPKNIQYF.

This sequence joins TRBV9 and TRBJ2-1, with 10 bases that match TRBD2. Germline trimming cut 0 bases from V and 0 bases from J; bases unmatched to any gene: 3. The CDR3 extends over 17 amino acids. Per germline, CDR1 SGDLS and CDR2 YYNGEE. DNA for the CDR3: TGTGCCAGCAGCGTAGGGACTAGCGGTAGCTCCTACAATGAGCAGTTCTTC. It specifies CASSVGTSGSSYNEQFF.

V is TRBV13 and J is TRBJ2-5, with TRBD2 matching 8 bases. The germline V gene encodes CDR1 PRHDT and CDR2 FYEKMQ (reference sequence). This CDR3 contains 14 residues. V gave up 5 bases and J gave up 4 bases; unmatched junction bases: 6. CDR3 protein: CASSPRGAVETQYF. In DNA, the CDR3 is TGTGCCAGCAGCCCGCGGGGGGCCGTAGAGACCCAGTACTTC.

The table lists this clone with a few counts. The V gene is TRBV28, the J gene TRBJ2-1; 11 bases agree with TRBD2. Germline assignment: CDR1 MDHEN and CDR2 SYDVKM. The trim removed 5 bases at V and 1 base at J, leaving 16 bases unmatched. The CDR3 extends over 20 amino acids. CDR3 in DNA: TGTGCCAGCAGTGTTCAGGAGTCCTGGACTAGCGGGTTTTCCTACAATGAGCAGTTCTTC. Residues: CASSVQESWTSGFSYNEQFF.

The chain combines TRBV5-5 with TRBJ2-2; no definite D call. In germline, CDR1 is SGHKS, CDR2 YYEKEE (reference sequence). V was trimmed by 3 bases and J by 5 bases, leaving 11 bases between them. The CDR3 is 14 amino acids. The CDR3 sequence is CASSSRPITGELFF. Written as DNA, the CDR3 is TGTGCCAGCAGCTCACGTCCTATAACCGGGGAGCTGTTTTTT.

With regard to this clone: Additional DNA sequences in this sample encode the identical CDR3. CDR3 protein: CASSSGQGNTEAFF. In DNA form, the CDR3 reads TGCGCCAGCAGCTCAGGACAGGGGAACACTGAAGCTTTCTTT. The chain has TRBV5-1 and TRBJ1-1; TRBD1 agrees at 8 bases. CDR3 length: 14 amino acids. J lost 1 base, V lost 3 bases, and 2 bases had no gene match. Germline loops: CDR1 SGHRS, CDR2 YFSETQ.

The rearrangement joins TRBV18 to TRBJ1-1, with D hard to call. V was cut by 4 bases and J by 5 bases, with 14 bases left in between. The CDR3 length is 14 residues. Germline loops: CDR1 KGHSH, CDR2 LQKENI. The CDR3 nucleotides read TGTGCCAGCTCACTTGCCCCGAGGGCTACTGAAGCTTTCTTT. This codes for CASSLAPRATEAFF.

With respect to this clone: The same CDR3 also results from other DNA sequences found in this sample. The genes are TRBV30 and TRBJ2-5, with TRBD2 matching 8 bases. CDR3 length: 16 amino acids. Germline CDR1 reads GTSNPN; CDR2 reads SVGIG (reference sequence). The V gene end was trimmed by 2 bases and the J gene end by 5 bases; junction bases not matched to a gene: 13. CDR3 amino acids: CAWSFNRGRGGETQYF. The CDR3 DNA follows: TGTGCCTGGAGTTTTAACCGGGGGCGCGGGGGGGAGACCCAGTACTTC.

The chain joins TRBV5-1 to TRBJ2-1, with 8 bases matching TRBD2. Germline V gives CDR1 SGHRS, CDR2 YFSETQ. Trimming removed 7 bases from V and 14 bases from J; junction bases left unmatched: 14. The CDR3 totals 13 residues. In nucleotides, the CDR3 is TGCGCCAGCTTCGAGACTAGCGTCGAGGGAAAGTTCTTC. Its protein is CASFETSVEGKFF.

As regards this clone: Different DNA sequences within this sample yield the same CDR3. The V gene is TRBV7-3, the J gene TRBJ2-2; the match to TRBD1 covers 8 bases. The CDR3 consists of 15 residues. Trimming removed 6 bases from V and 3 bases from J; junction bases left unmatched: 6. Germline assignment: CDR1 SGHTA and CDR2 FQGTGA. The CDR3 coding sequence is TGTGCCAGCAGTCGGGACAGGACCGACACCGGGGAGCTGTTTTTT. This gives the protein CASSRDRTDTGELFF. Full variable domain (outside the CDR3, taken from reference TRBV7-3 and TRBJ2-2): GAGVSQTPSNKVTEKGKYVELRCDPISGHTALYWYRQSLGQGPEFLIYFQGTGAADDSGLPNDRFFAVRPEGSVSTLKIQRTERGDSAVYLCASSRDRTDTGELFFGEGSRLTVL.